This T cell receptor beta chain was observed in a study of early T cells in non-severe SARS-CoV-2 infection. Looking at the study overall: Chains stayed unpaired after sequencing of bulk RNA from unsorted whole blood. General study results and limits: Missing private and CD4 specificities, VDJdb matching favored anti-spike CD8 responses.

Researchers attached unique molecular identifiers to individual cDNA molecules. TCRdb re-derived calls from the 5' RACE reads in MiXCR, one entry per CDR3 protein. Seen here are around 63,000 distinct CDR3 sequences, less than 12% observed once, and the top ten hold 15% to 18%. The CDR3 has 14 amino acids. Germline V lookup: CDR1 SNHLY, CDR2 FYNNEI. Deletions cut 0 bases from V and 4 bases from J, with 10 bases between. Remarks on this clonotype: Antigen: not known.

The material sequenced was whole blood, taken at baseline. The sequence came from an adult who was a healthcare worker with PCR-confirmed SARS-CoV-2 infection or an uninfected control (not recorded which). V and J are TRBV2 and TRBJ2-7; D unclear. For the CDR3, the DNA is TGTGCCAGCAGTGAAGCGCTCGAAGTATACGAGCAGTACTTC. Its protein product is CASSEALEVYEQYF.